This paragraph reports one T cell receptor beta chain. Healthy bone marrow donors formed the donor group. With 60 Vbeta and 13 Jbeta primers, the PCR was carried out. The repertoire was sequenced with immunoSEQ multiplex PCR; TCRdb's copy has only in-frame clones and lacks some. This table has about 120,000 clones, around 85% appearing once. The data belong to a study of cytomegalovirus exposure and HLA in healthy donors. V was trimmed by 1 base and J by 0 bases, leaving 13 bases between them. The CDR3 extends over 17 amino acids. Germline loops: CDR1 SGHAT, CDR2 FQNNGV. The chain carries TRBV11-2 and TRBJ2-1; TRBD1 is a possible D gene (6 bases). The sample comprised PBMCs. The sequence was collected from a man aged 30 to 39 in good health and CMV-seronegative. CDR3 nucleotide sequence: TGTGCCAGCAGCTTAGGAGCGTCAGGGGCCTCCTACAATGAGCAGTTCTTC. Residues: CASSLGASGASYNEQFF. The complete variable domain, with remaining parts taken from reference TRBV11-2 and TRBJ2-1, reads EAGVAQSPRYKIIEKRQSVAFWCNPISGHATLYWYQQILGQGPKLLIQFQNNGVVDDSQLPKDRFSAERLKGVDSTLKIQPAKLEDSAVYLCASSLGASGASYNEQFFGPGTRLTVL.